The 25 T cell receptor beta chains reported below all come from one sample, sequenced in a study of T cells in Graves' hyperthyroidism and ophthalmopathy. Using RNA transcripts as the source, TCR beta CDR3 regions were amplified. Researchers ran a first-round RT-PCR on the TCR CDR3 using the HTBI primer set. Each CDR3 protein is one row after TCRdb ran MiXCR on the multiplex PCR reads. In the table there are 300,000 to 450,000 distinct CDR3 sequences, approximately 15% of which are singletons. The specimen was blood. These receptors originate from a woman aged 55-69 years with Graves' hyperthyroidism.

The chain links TRBV13 to TRBJ2-5, with D possibly TRBD1 on 5 matching bases. CDR3 length equals 15 residues. V was clipped by 1 base and J by 5 bases, with 14 bases between them. The germline gives CDR1 PRHDT, CDR2 FYEKMQ (reference sequence). CDR3 loop: CASSLDGRAGETQYF. The CDR3 nucleotides read TGTGCCAGCAGCTTAGATGGGCGTGCAGGGGAGACCCAGTACTTC.

About this clonotype itself: This may be a read error, as it is one base from a much larger clone. CDR3 sequence (DNA): TGTGCCAGCAGCTCACGGACATACAATGAGCAGTACTTC. It is translated as CASSSRTYNEQYF. The chain couples TRBV9 to TRBJ2-1, with D tentatively TRBD1 (5 bases). The DNA end is a closer match to TRBJ2-7, so the J assignment may be wrong. Looked up from germline, CDR1 is SGDLS and CDR2 is YYNGEE. The length of the CDR3 is 13 residues.

The CDR3 loop reads CAISGPGGQGAADTQYF. The CDR3 DNA is TGTGCCATCAGCGGACCGGGGGGACAGGGGGCCGCAGATACGCAGTATTTT. The gene calls are TRBV10-3 and TRBJ2-3, with 12 bases that match TRBD1. This CDR3 region has 17 residues. V dropped 6 bases and J dropped 4; count of bases not matched to a gene: 11. In germline, CDR1 is ENHRY, CDR2 SYGVKD.

The rearrangement joins TRBV6-2 or TRBV6-3 to TRBJ1-2; no reliable D call. The CDR3 contains 13 residues. CDR1 MNHEY and CDR2 SVGEGT come from the germline V gene. V was clipped by 6 bases and J by 2 bases, with 10 bases between them. The chain's CDR3 is CASRDDKNYGYTF. CDR3 nucleotide sequence: TGTGCCAGCAGGGATGACAAGAACTATGGCTACACCTTC.

The chain carries TRBV2 and TRBJ2-7, with 13 nucleotides matching TRBD2. The V gene end was trimmed by 5 bases and the J gene end by 2 bases; junction bases not matched to a gene: 12. CDR3 length equals 18 residues. Germline lookup yields CDR1 SNHLY and CDR2 FYNNEI. The CDR3 region is CASSSTSGRNVDAYEQYF. In nucleotides, the CDR3 is TGTGCCAGCAGTTCGACTAGCGGGAGGAATGTCGACGCCTACGAGCAGTACTTC.

This clonotype was counted ten times or more. The V gene is TRBV6-1, the J gene TRBJ1-2; D is perhaps TRBD1 (5 bases). The V end was cut by 6 bases, the J end by 2 bases, with 10 bases between. The CDR3 spans 13 residues. Germline CDR1 and CDR2: MNHNS and SASEGT. CDR3 amino acids: CASRGHLNYGYTF. The CDR3 coding sequence is TGTGCCAGCAGAGGACACTTGAACTATGGCTACACCTTC.

This clonotype appeared many times. The chain is built from TRBV7-2 and TRBJ2-1; D call uncertain. The CDR3 is 13 amino acids. The V and J ends lost 1 base and 9 bases respectively, with 10 bases between them. The V gene's germline CDR1 is SGHTA and CDR2 FQGNSA. The CDR3 DNA reads TGTGCCAGCAGCTTAGGGTCATGGGGTGAGCAGTTCTTC. This translates into CASSLGSWGEQFF.

This clonotype was seen many times. The rearrangement joins TRBV11-3 to TRBJ2-6, with D perhaps TRBD2 (6 bases). Trimming took off 1 base at V and 0 bases at J, with 13 bases between the two ends. The CDR3 loop spans 18 amino acids. Germline CDR1 is SGHNT and CDR2 is YENEEA. The CDR3 bases are TGTGCCAGCAGCTTAGCGGGGGATCCATCCTCTGGGGCCAACGTCCTGACTTTC. It encodes CASSLAGDPSSGANVLTF.

This clonotype was found a few times. The rearrangement uses TRBV9 and TRBJ2-3; D is unresolved. This CDR3 spans 12 amino acids. V was trimmed by 0 bases and J by 4 bases, leaving 3 bases between them. Germline CDR1 is SGDLS and CDR2 is YYNGEE. For the CDR3, the DNA is TGTGCCAGCAGCGTAGACCCAGATACGCAGTATTTT. Its translation: CASSVDPDTQYF.

This clonotype was found a few times. The rearrangement uses TRBV19 and TRBJ1-2, with D maybe TRBD1 (6 bases). CDR3 length: 16 amino acids. V was shortened by 6 bases and J by 4 bases, with 21 bases between the two germline ends. Germline loops: CDR1 LNHDA, CDR2 SQIVND (reference sequence). CDR3 nucleotide sequence: TGTGCCAGTAGGCTCACACATCAGGGGAGTGGCTATGGCTACACCTTC. Translated: CASRLTHQGSGYGYTF. Combining the CDR3 with reference TRBV19 and TRBJ1-2 gives the whole variable domain DGGITQSPKYLFRKEGQNVTLSCEQNLNHDAMYWYRQDPGQGLRLIYYSQIVNDFQKGDIAEGYSVSREKKESFPLTVTSAQKNPTAFYLCASRLTHQGSGYGYTFGSGTRLTVV.

The chain has TRBV5-1 and TRBJ1-1; no clear D. Germline CDR1 is SGHRS and CDR2 is YFSETQ. The CDR3 has 15 amino acids. V was pared by 0 bases and J by 0 bases, with 9 bases between. In DNA, the CDR3 is TGCGCCAGCAGCTTGGACGTATCGATGAACACTGAAGCTTTCTTT. It translates to CASSLDVSMNTEAFF.

In the case of this clonotype: A clone one base away is much larger, so this may be a read error. The chain combines TRBV2 with TRBJ2-2; D is uncertain. V lost 8 bases and J 8 bases, leaving 9 bases between the germline ends. The CDR3 is 11 amino acids. The V gene's germline CDR1 is SNHLY and CDR2 FYNNEI. CDR3 sequence: CASGDRGELFF. The CDR3 coding sequence is TGTGCCAGCGGCGACCGGGGGGAGCTGTTTTTT.

This clonotype was observed at least ten times. The V gene is TRBV11-3, the J gene TRBJ1-2; 8 positions match TRBD1. Trimming took 6 bases from V and 8 from J; bases not matched to a gene: 5. The CDR3 is made up of 12 amino acids. Germline V gives CDR1 SGHNT, CDR2 YENEEA. In DNA form, the CDR3 reads TGTGCCAGCAGACGGACAGGGACCGGCTACACCTTC. It translates to CASRRTGTGYTF.

This clonotype was counted at least ten times. The rearrangement joins TRBV6-2 or TRBV6-3 to TRBJ2-7, with a possible D match to TRBD1 (6 bases). Germline V gene sequence: CDR1 MNHEY, CDR2 SVGEGT. This CDR3 has 17 amino acids. Trimming took off 6 bases at V and 1 base at J, with 22 bases between the two ends. The CDR3 here is CASRRGQGPNESYEQYF. In DNA form, the CDR3 reads TGTGCCAGCAGAAGGGGTCAGGGGCCAAACGAATCCTACGAGCAGTACTTC.

The CDR3 loop is CASSTGVALNEQFF. In DNA, the CDR3 is TGTGCCAGCAGCACCGGGGTAGCCCTAAATGAGCAGTTCTTC. The rearrangement uses TRBV5-4 and TRBJ2-1, with D perhaps matching TRBD2 (5 bases). CDR1 is SGHNT and CDR2 is YYREEE in the germline V gene (reference sequence). Trimming shortened V by 4 bases and J by 7 bases, and 15 bases separated the two germline ends. This CDR3 spans 14 amino acids.

This clonotype occurred many times. The chain is built from TRBV12-3 or TRBV12-4 and TRBJ2-5; perhaps TRBD2 as D (6 bases). The length of the CDR3 is 13 residues. Trimming shortened V by 5 bases and J by 5 bases, and 12 bases separated the two germline ends. CDR3 in DNA: TGTGCCAGCAGTACGGGACTTCGTGAGACCCAGTACTTC. As protein: CASSTGLRETQYF.

This clonotype has at least ten counts. CDR3 protein: CASSPGLAYETQYF. CDR3 coding DNA: TGTGCCAGCTCGCCGGGACTAGCTTATGAGACCCAGTACTTC. The J gene is TRBJ2-5, the V gene TRBV2; 9 bases agree with TRBD2. Trimming at V came to 8 bases and at J to 5 bases, leaving 9 bases not matched to a gene. The CDR3 covers 14 residues. CDR1 and CDR2 from the germline V gene are SNHLY and FYNNEI.

This clonotype has a count of ten or more. The genes are TRBV20-1 and TRBJ1-4; no definite D call. Germline CDR1 DFQATT, CDR2 SNEGSKA (reference sequence). V was pared by 8 bases and J by 0 bases, with 7 bases between. The CDR3 is 12 residues long. The CDR3 DNA reads TGCAGTTGCCTTGCAACTAATGAAAAACTGTTTTTT. This sequence encodes CSCLATNEKLFF.

DNA of the CDR3: TGCAGTGTTGGGGACAGGGGCGGAGCTTTCTTT. It specifies CSVGDRGGAFF. The J gene is TRBJ1-1, the V gene TRBV20-1, with 10 nucleotides matching TRBD1. Germline values: CDR1 DFQATT, CDR2 SNEGSKA (reference sequence). This CDR3 contains 11 residues. With 7 bases clipped from V and 10 bases from J, the junction kept 6 bases outside the gene matches.

The V call is TRBV28, the J call TRBJ1-2; weak D call: TRBD1 (6 bases). The CDR3 is 15 amino acids. Germline values: CDR1 MDHEN, CDR2 SYDVKM. V lost 5 bases and J 7 bases, leaving 20 bases between the germline ends. CDR3 bases: TGTGCCAGCAGTCCGGCTTACAGGGACGCGAGTGGCTACACCTTC. As protein: CASSPAYRDASGYTF.

The rearrangement joins TRBV10-3 to TRBJ2-1, with D possibly TRBD2 on 6 matching bases. The germline V gene has CDR1 ENHRY and CDR2 SYGVKD. Trimming left V 7 bases short and J 8 bases short, with 15 bases between. The CDR3 spans 13 residues. The chain's CDR3 is CAITDTPGDEQFF. The CDR3 bases are TGTGCCATCACTGACACCCCGGGGGATGAGCAGTTCTTC.

About this clonotype: It is likely a read error, because the conserved phenylalanine at the end of the CDR3 is missing. The rearrangement uses TRBV28 and TRBJ1-1; D unresolved. The V gene lost 1 base and the J gene lost 4 bases, with 10 bases spanning the gap. The CDR3 has 14 residues. Germline V gives CDR1 MDHEN, CDR2 SYDVKM. The CDR3 nucleotides read TGTGCCAGCAGTTTATTCGGCAGGTCCACTGAAGCTTTCTGT. Translation: CASSLFGRSTEAFC.

The chain combines TRBV19 with TRBJ2-1; possibly TRBD2 for D (6 bases). This CDR3 has 12 residues. The V gene lost 6 bases and the J gene lost 8 bases, with 11 bases spanning the gap. Germline assignment: CDR1 LNHDA and CDR2 SQIVND (reference sequence). CDR3 amino acids: CASRRGGDEQFF. For the CDR3, the DNA is TGTGCCAGTAGGCGAGGCGGGGATGAGCAGTTCTTC.

This clonotype was counted many times. The CDR3 region is CASSQGAGNINSPLHF. CDR3 nucleotide sequence: TGTGCCAGCAGCCAAGGGGCAGGGAATATTAATTCACCCCTCCACTTT. The V and J genes are TRBV3-1 and TRBJ1-6, with D tentatively TRBD1 (5 bases). The ends were cut back, 1 base at V and 6 bases at J, with 13 bases in the middle. This CDR3 contains 16 residues. Germline lookup yields CDR1 LGHDT and CDR2 YNNKEL (reference sequence).

This clonotype was detected ten times or more. The J gene is TRBJ1-1, the V gene TRBV30; D call uncertain. V lost 0 bases and J lost 0, with 5 bases in between. Germline CDR1 is GTSNPN and CDR2 is SVGIG (reference sequence). CDR3 length: 13 amino acids. CDR3 sequence reads: CAWSVGVNTEAFF. CDR3 nucleotide sequence: TGTGCCTGGAGTGTAGGAGTGAACACTGAAGCTTTCTTT. The variable domain in full, completed from reference TRBV30 and TRBJ1-1, reads SQTIHQWPATLVQPVGSPLSLECTVEGTSNPNLYWYRQAAGRGLQLLFYSVGIGQISSEVPQNLSASRPQDRQFILSSKKLLLSDSGFYLCAWSVGVNTEAFFGQGTRLTVV.